A single sample is the source of the 10 T cell receptor beta chains below, sequenced in a study of cytomegalovirus exposure and HLA in healthy donors. The protocol was immunoSEQ multiplex PCR, while the TCRdb copy is restricted to in-frame clones and leaves out a portion. In the table there are fewer than 250,000 clones, 65% to 85% of which are singletons. Sequenced input: PBMCs. These TCRs come from a woman aged 30 to 39 in good health and CMV-seropositive.

This clone was seen ten or more times. The CDR3, as DNA: TGTGCCAGCAGTTTTTCACTAGCCTCCCTAACCTACGAGCAGTACTTC. Translating gives CASSFSLASLTYEQYF. The gene calls are TRBV28 and TRBJ2-7; a possible D gene is TRBD2 (6 bases). V shed 3 bases and J shed 2 bases, with 17 bases lying between them. Germline CDR1 reads MDHEN; CDR2 reads SYDVKM. This CDR3 has 16 residues.

This clone was observed a single time. The chain uses TRBV30 and TRBJ2-2; D unresolved. In germline, CDR1 is GTSNPN, CDR2 SVGIG (reference sequence). Deletions cut 3 bases from V and 5 bases from J, with 13 bases between. This CDR3 has 14 amino acids. The CDR3 nucleotides are TGTGCCTGGAGGACGGAGTTAGGGACCGGGGAGCTGTTTTTT. Translated: CAWRTELGTGELFF.

The V gene is TRBV18, the J gene TRBJ1-1; D ambiguous. The germline CDR1 and CDR2 sequences are KGHSH and LQKENI. The CDR3 is made up of 14 amino acids. Trimming stripped 4 bases from V and 3 bases from J, with 12 bases between. CDR3 sequence (DNA): TGTGCCAGCTCACAAGACCTCGAATACACTGAAGCTTTCTTT. This encodes CASSQDLEYTEAFF.

The chain has TRBV19 and TRBJ1-2; D gene unclear. Germline CDR1 LNHDA, CDR2 SQIVND (reference sequence). V lost 3 bases and J lost 1, with 6 bases in between. The CDR3 is made up of 13 amino acids. CDR3 protein: CASSIQINYGYTF. The CDR3, as DNA: TGTGCCAGTAGTATCCAGATTAACTATGGCTACACCTTC.

The chain employs TRBV10-3 and TRBJ2-6; D perhaps matches TRBD1 (6 bases). Germline V CDR1 and CDR2: ENHRY, SYGVKD. The CDR3 length is 17 residues. With 6 bases removed from V and 1 base from J, the gap between germline ends came to 16 bases. CDR3 sequence reads: CAIRGDKSGSGANVLTF. In nucleotides, the CDR3 is TGTGCCATCAGGGGGGACAAAAGCGGTTCTGGGGCCAACGTCCTGACTTTC.

The V and J genes are TRBV29-1 and TRBJ2-7, with unresolved D. The CDR3 spans 12 residues. Germline V CDR1 and CDR2: SQVTM, ANQGSEA. Trimming removed 4 bases from V and 2 bases from J, with 9 bases in between. CDR3 coding DNA: TGCAGCGTTGTGTTGCATCCCTACGAGCAGTACTTC. The encoded protein is CSVVLHPYEQYF.

The chain links TRBV7-8 to TRBJ2-7; no firm D call. The V end was cut by 3 bases, the J end by 4 bases, with 4 bases between. CDR1 and CDR2 from the germline V gene are SGHVS and FQNEAQ. The CDR3 runs to 11 residues. The CDR3 DNA follows: TGTGCCAGCAGCTTTCTTTACGAGCAGTACTTC. Translated: CASSFLYEQYF.

This clone occurred once. This rearrangement joins TRBV5-4 to TRBJ2-1; 10 bases are a match to TRBD2. Germline V gene sequence: CDR1 SGHNT, CDR2 YYREEE (reference sequence). The CDR3 extends over 17 amino acids. The J segment lost 4 bases and the V segment lost 0 bases, leaving 7 bases of the junction unmatched. CDR3 nucleotide sequence: TGTGCCAGCAGCTTGGCCGGGAGGACTAGCGGTTACAATGAGCAGTTCTTC. This translates into CASSLAGRTSGYNEQFF. Together with reference TRBV5-4 and TRBJ2-1, the CDR3 gives the full variable domain: ETGVTQSPTHLIKTRGQQVTLRCSSQSGHNTVSWYQQALGQGPQFIFQYYREEENGRGNFPPRFSGLQFPNYSSELNVNALELDDSALYLCASSLAGRTSGYNEQFFGPGTRLTVL.

The gene calls are TRBV27 and TRBJ1-1; D not resolved. The germline gives CDR1 MNHEY, CDR2 SMNVEV (reference sequence). The CDR3 covers 12 residues. Trimming took 8 bases from V and 1 from J, leaving 8 bases between them. CDR3 sequence reads: CASRKGNTEAFF. In DNA form, the CDR3 reads TGTGCCAGCCGAAAGGGGAACACTGAAGCTTTCTTT.

The chain uses TRBV28 and TRBJ1-1, with 9 bases identical to TRBD1. This CDR3 spans 12 amino acids. Germline lookup yields CDR1 MDHEN and CDR2 SYDVKM. V was clipped by 6 bases and J by 4 bases; unmatched bases: 0. CDR3: CASRTGGTEAFF. The CDR3 region has the DNA TGTGCCAGCAGGACAGGGGGCACTGAAGCTTTCTTT.